A single sample gave rise to the 27 T cell receptor beta chains below, sequenced in a study of T cells in Graves' hyperthyroidism and ophthalmopathy. RNA transcripts served as the template for amplifying TCR beta CDR3 regions. A first-round RT-PCR of the TCR CDR3 used the HTBI primer set. Each CDR3 protein gets one entry after TCRdb re-called the multiplex PCR reads with MiXCR. The sample consists of nearly 750,000 distinct CDR3 sequences, approximately 40% of them appearing once. The source material was blood. The source of these receptors is a woman between 35 and 50 years old with Graves' hyperthyroidism.

This clonotype came up a few times. The V call is TRBV7-9, the J call TRBJ1-2; a possible D gene is TRBD1 (6 bases). Trimming left V 6 bases short and J 4 bases short, with 21 bases between. CDR1 and CDR2 from the germline V gene are SEHNR and FQNEAQ (reference sequence). This CDR3 is 16 amino acids long. CDR3 sequence reads: CASRGARGGGGYGYTF. CDR3 DNA sequence: TGTGCCAGCAGGGGGGCTCGGGGGGGAGGCGGCTATGGCTACACCTTC.

This rearrangement joins TRBV6-5 to TRBJ2-2; D is unresolved. With 0 bases removed from V and 6 bases from J, the gap between germline ends came to 2 bases. This CDR3 region has 12 residues. Looked up from germline, CDR1 is MNHEY and CDR2 is SVGAGI. The CDR3 nucleotides read TGTGCCAGCAGTTACTCAGCCGGGGAGCTGTTTTTT. The encoded protein is CASSYSAGELFF.

V gene TRBV5-6 combines with J gene TRBJ2-5; D call uncertain. This CDR3 spans 13 amino acids. V was shortened by 4 bases and J by 3 bases, with 10 bases between the two germline ends. Germline V gene sequence: CDR1 SGHDT, CDR2 YYEEEE. The CDR3 DNA sequence: TGTGCCAGCAGCCCCCGTGAGGAAGAGACCCAGTACTTC. As protein: CASSPREEETQYF. The variable domain in full, completed from reference TRBV5-6 and TRBJ2-5, reads DAGVTQSPTHLIKTRGQQVTLRCSPKSGHDTVSWYQQALGQGPQFIFQYYEEEERQRGNFPDRFSGHQFPNYSSELNVNALLLGDSALYLCASSPREEETQYFGPGTRLLVL.

A note on this clonotype: At one end, the junction sequence differs from germline, possibly due to a read error. The genes are TRBV7-2 and TRBJ1-5; no clear D gene. The CDR3 is 15 residues long. CDR1 is SGHTA and CDR2 is FQGNSA in the germline V gene. CDR3 amino acids: CASSQSTVVDQPQHF. The CDR3 coding sequence is TGCGCCAGCAGCCAATCAACAGTGGTTGATCAGCCCCAGCATTTT.

This clonotype was detected only a few times. The chain is built from TRBV5-4 and TRBJ2-5; 10 nucleotides match TRBD1. V trimming: 5 bases; J trimming: 4 bases; junction bases outside the gene matches: 11. Germline V gene data show CDR1 as SGHNT and CDR2 as YYREEE (reference sequence). This CDR3 has 16 residues. The CDR3 DNA reads TGTGCCAGCAGGCAAAACCGGGACAGGGGAATAGAGACCCAGTACTTC. It encodes CASRQNRDRGIETQYF.

This clonotype was picked up many times. The gene calls are TRBV7-2 and TRBJ2-5, with D possibly being TRBD2 (6 bases). The CDR3 length is 15 residues. Germline lookup yields CDR1 SGHTA and CDR2 FQGNSA. The V end was cut by 6 bases, the J end by 0 bases, with 14 bases between. The CDR3 here is CASREVRGNQETQYF. The CDR3 DNA sequence: TGTGCCAGCAGGGAGGTCCGGGGGAACCAAGAGACCCAGTACTTC.

Many counts were recorded for this clonotype. The V and J genes are TRBV24-1 and TRBJ2-7; tentatively, D is TRBD1 (6 bases). CDR1 is KGHDR, CDR2 SFDVKD, per germline. The V and J ends lost 3 bases and 3 bases respectively, with 23 bases between them. The CDR3 loop spans 18 amino acids. DNA for the CDR3: TGTGCCACCAGTGATCGCCGGGCGGACAGTTTGACTATCTACGAGCAGTACTTC. It codes for CATSDRRADSLTIYEQYF.

Concerning this clonotype itself: One junction end does not reproduce the germline sequence, and a read error may be involved. The chain employs TRBV4-3 and TRBJ1-5; a weak D match, TRBD1 (5 bases). Germline V gene data show CDR1 as LGHNA and CDR2 as YSLEER. This CDR3 comprises 17 residues. The CDR3 reads CASGQGVRGEGNQPQHF. CDR3 sequence (DNA): TGCGCCAGCGGCCAAGGGGTAAGGGGCGAGGGCAATCAGCCCCAGCATTTT.

This clonotype has just one count. This chain joins TRBV7-2 and TRBJ2-7; D not resolved. This CDR3 has 14 residues. The germline V gene encodes CDR1 SGHTA and CDR2 FQGNSA. V lost 6 bases and J 2 bases, leaving 14 bases between the germline ends. The CDR3 loop reads CASRRQGKTYEQYF. The CDR3 DNA is TGTGCCAGCAGACGACAAGGCAAAACCTACGAGCAGTACTTC. The whole variable domain, filled in from reference TRBV7-2 and TRBJ2-7, reads GAGVSQSPSNKVTEKGKDVELRCDPISGHTALYWYRQSLGQGLEFLIYFQGNSAPDKSGLPSDRFSAERTGGSVSTLTIQRTQQEDSAVYLCASRRQGKTYEQYFGPGTRLTVT.

The chain has TRBV6-2 or TRBV6-3 and TRBJ1-5, with D maybe TRBD1 (6 bases). Germline assignment: CDR1 MNHEY and CDR2 SVGEGT. V was shortened by 6 bases and J by 7 bases, with 10 bases between the two germline ends. This CDR3 comprises 12 residues. The DNA of the CDR3 is TGTGCCAGCAGCCACAGGGAACAGCCCCAGCATTTT. Protein sequence: CASSHREQPQHF.

This clonotype was counted between two and nine times. The genes are TRBV2 and TRBJ2-2; no reliable D call. Trimming removed 6 bases from V and 3 bases from J, with 8 bases in between. Germline V CDR1 and CDR2: SNHLY, FYNNEI. CDR3 length equals 13 residues. Here the CDR3 DNA reads TGTGCCAGCAGCCGGGCGGACACCGGGGAGCTGTTTTTT. It codes for CASSRADTGELFF.

In its sample, this clonotype was seen many times. The chain has TRBV10-3 and TRBJ2-7; TRBD1 matches 9 bases. The CDR3 contains 15 residues. The germline V gene encodes CDR1 ENHRY and CDR2 SYGVKD. J lost 7 bases, V lost 2 bases, and 9 bases had no gene match. The CDR3 loop is CAISEPGQGSFEQYF. CDR3 DNA: TGTGCCATCAGTGAGCCGGGACAGGGCTCTTTTGAGCAGTACTTC.

The rearrangement joins TRBV15 to TRBJ2-5, with 11 bases fitting TRBD1. The V segment lost 0 bases and the J segment 11 bases; nucleotides outside the gene matches: 11. Looked up from germline, CDR1 is LNHNV and CDR2 is YYDKDF (reference sequence). The CDR3 consists of 16 residues. The CDR3 bases are TGTGCCACCAGCAGAGATCGGGGACAGGGGGTCAATGAGCAGTACTTC. Protein: CATSRDRGQGVNEQYF.

This clonotype occurred a few times. CDR3 sequence (DNA): TGCAGTGCTAGCGGGAGGGGTACTACGGCAAATGAGCAGTTCTTC. It codes for CSASGRGTTANEQFF. This rearrangement joins TRBV20-1 to TRBJ2-5; 8 positions match TRBD2. The J call may be faulty, since TRBJ2-1 better matches the DNA end. The CDR3 runs 15 residues. CDR1 DFQATT and CDR2 SNEGSKA come from the germline V gene (reference sequence).

The V and J genes are TRBV29-1 and TRBJ1-2; 8 nucleotides align to TRBD1. V trimming: 2 bases; J trimming: 7 bases; junction bases outside the gene matches: 15. The CDR3 covers 16 residues. Germline CDR1 is SQVTM and CDR2 is ANQGSEA. The CDR3 loop reads CSVEKGQGLFSSGYTF. The CDR3 region has the DNA TGCAGCGTTGAAAAAGGACAGGGCTTATTTTCGAGTGGCTACACCTTC.

This clonotype showed up many times. The genes are TRBV7-9 and TRBJ1-2; possibly TRBD1 for D (6 bases). The V gene's germline CDR1 is SEHNR and CDR2 FQNEAQ (reference sequence). V shed 7 bases and J shed 8 bases, with 20 bases lying between them. The CDR3 is 14 amino acids. The CDR3 sequence: CASIHSGDNGGYTF. CDR3 nucleotides: TGTGCCAGCATCCATTCAGGGGATAACGGCGGCTACACCTTC.

This clonotype appeared once. This may come from a read error, since a much larger clone is one base off. This chain connects TRBV10-3 to TRBJ2-6; D assignment may be TRBD1 or TRBD2 (5 bases each). The CDR3 covers 14 residues. The germline V gene has CDR1 ENHRY and CDR2 SYGVKD. Trimming took 5 bases from V and 4 from J, leaving 9 bases between them. CDR3 nucleotide sequence: TGTGCCATCAGTTGGGACGGCGGGGCCAACGTCCTGACTTTC. The encoded protein is CAISWDGGANVLTF.

This clonotype came up once. The rearrangement uses TRBV9 and TRBJ2-7, with a weak D call TRBD2 (6 bases). This CDR3 has 15 amino acids. CDR1 and CDR2 (germline): SGDLS, YYNGEE. Trimming stripped 0 bases from V and 6 bases from J, with 16 bases between. CDR3 amino acids: CASSVEGGTPCEQYF. CDR3 DNA: TGTGCCAGCAGCGTAGAAGGCGGGACGCCCTGCGAGCAGTACTTC.

The V call is TRBV10-3, the J call TRBJ1-6; 7 bases fit TRBD1. Germline lookup yields CDR1 ENHRY and CDR2 SYGVKD. The CDR3 has 16 amino acids. Trimming removed 4 bases from V and 9 bases from J; junction bases left unmatched: 12. CDR3 nucleotides: TGTGCCATCAGTGTACGTCCCGGGACAGACTCTTCACCCCTCCACTTT. This translates into CAISVRPGTDSSPLHF.

At least ten counts were recorded for this clonotype. The chain links TRBV6-2 or TRBV6-3 to TRBJ2-7; tentative D call: TRBD1 (6 bases). The CDR3 sequence is 14 residues long. V lost 6 bases, J lost 4 bases, and 16 bases lay in between. Per germline, CDR1 MNHEY and CDR2 SVGEGT. The DNA for the CDR3 is TGTGCCAGCAGGCCGACAGGAATAGGATACGAGCAGTACTTC. This encodes CASRPTGIGYEQYF.

Only a few counts were recorded for this clonotype. This rearrangement joins TRBV10-3 to TRBJ2-7, with 10 nucleotides matching TRBD1. The V gene end was trimmed by 10 bases and the J gene end by 3 bases; junction bases not matched to a gene: 12. The V gene's germline CDR1 is ENHRY and CDR2 SYGVKD. This CDR3 spans 15 amino acids. In DNA form, the CDR3 reads TGTGCCAGCTCCGATCCGGGACAGGGGTTCTACGAGCAGTACTTC. Its translation is CASSDPGQGFYEQYF.

This clonotype occurred many times. This chain's CDR3 is CASSPSQTVPYEQYF. The CDR3 bases are TGCGCCAGCAGCCCCTCCCAGACTGTCCCCTACGAGCAGTACTTC. The chain links TRBV4-1 to TRBJ2-7; D remains ambiguous. Germline V gives CDR1 MGHRA, CDR2 YSYEKL. The CDR3 runs 15 residues. The ends were cut back, 4 bases at V and 2 bases at J, with 15 bases in the middle.

The chain employs TRBV19 and TRBJ1-2; no definite D call. V was pared by 7 bases and J by 3 bases, with 12 bases between. CDR3 length equals 13 residues. Per germline, CDR1 LNHDA and CDR2 SQIVND (reference sequence). CDR3 coding DNA: TGTGCCAGTAAAGAGGACGGAGACTATGGCTACACCTTC. Residues: CASKEDGDYGYTF.

This clonotype was observed a handful of times. This chain joins TRBV4-1 and TRBJ1-1, with 7 nucleotides matching TRBD1. V was pared by 4 bases and J by 7 bases, with 9 bases of the junction left unmatched. The CDR3 is 14 residues long. Germline V gives CDR1 MGHRA, CDR2 YSYEKL. CDR3 sequence reads: CASSLGDSLREAFF. The CDR3 coding sequence is TGCGCCAGCAGCCTGGGGGACAGCTTACGTGAAGCTTTCTTT.

J is TRBJ1-5 and V is TRBV4-1, with 7 bases aligning to TRBD1. Germline CDR1 reads MGHRA; CDR2 reads YSYEKL. The V segment lost 1 base and the J segment 1 base; nucleotides outside the gene matches: 4. The CDR3 has 16 residues. In DNA form, the CDR3 reads TGCGCCAGCAGCCAAGGACAGGGTTGGAGCAATCAGCCCCAGCATTTT. Translation: CASSQGQGWSNQPQHF.

Comments on this clonotype: This sequence may be a read error, since a much larger clone differs from it by one base. The rearrangement links TRBV7-2 to TRBJ1-1; D gene ambiguous. The CDR3 runs 15 residues. CDR1 and CDR2 from the germline V gene are SGHTA and FQGNSA. The CDR3 region has the DNA TGTGCCAGCAGCGCCCAGACGGCTGTTAGCACTGAAGCTTTGTTT. This sequence encodes CASSAQTAVSTEALF.

This clonotype was counted between two and nine times. The gene calls are TRBV4-3 and TRBJ2-2, with D perhaps TRBD1 (6 bases). Germline-derived CDR1 and CDR2 are LGHNA and YSLEER. This CDR3 has 14 residues. The V gene lost 0 bases and the J gene lost 6 bases, with 8 bases spanning the gap. The CDR3 nucleotides are TGCGCCAGCAGCCAAGAAGGGGGACCCGGGGAGCTGTTTTTT. Its protein product is CASSQEGGPGELFF.